The 3 T cell receptor beta chains below all came from one sample that was sequenced in a study of persistence of HIV-infected CD4 T cells. The stimulus was an HIV-1 Gag 15-mer peptide pool, 0.8 to 1 ug/peptide/mL. Sorted nonresponding memory CD4+ T cells were CD40L-negative, CD69-negative, CD45RO-high. Which antigens these TCRs recognize remains unknown. The immunoSEQ assay was version 4, run in survey mode. Here immunoSEQ multiplex PCR was the method, and the copy in TCRdb shows in-frame clones only, minus some. This sample yields about 60,000 clones, of which approximately 75% are seen a single time; about 1.5% belongs to the top ten. The sample consisted of CD4+ T cells sorted from PBMCs after roughly 18-hour stimulation, taken from a patient who received antiretroviral therapy. The origin of the receptors is an adult man with HIV who was CMV-seropositive.

The chain employs TRBV7-8 and TRBJ2-7; tentative D call: TRBD2 (5 bases). This CDR3 region has 13 residues. The V gene lost 5 bases and the J gene lost 1 base, with 9 bases spanning the gap. CDR1 SGHVS and CDR2 FQNEAQ come from the germline V gene. CDR3 region: CASSRGPSYEQYF. CDR3 bases: TGTGCCAGCAGCCGCGGGCCGTCCTACGAGCAGTACTTC.

This sequence joins TRBV4-1 and TRBJ2-4; TRBD1 aligns across 7 bases. The CDR3 has 15 amino acids. The trim removed 7 bases at V and 0 bases at J, leaving 6 bases unmatched. Germline CDR1 reads MGHRA; CDR2 reads YSYEKL. The CDR3 region is CASTLGGEAKNIQYF. The CDR3 bases are TGCGCCAGCACCCTAGGGGGCGAAGCCAAAAACATTCAGTACTTC.

This rearrangement joins TRBV24-1 to TRBJ2-1, with D hard to call. This CDR3 contains 12 residues. Trimming left V 4 bases short and J 10 bases short, with 10 bases between. CDR1 and CDR2 (germline): KGHDR, SFDVKD. CDR3 protein: CATSEGLKEQFF. For the CDR3, the DNA is TGTGCCACCAGTGAGGGCTTAAAGGAGCAGTTCTTC.